This entry lists 20 T cell receptor beta chains sequenced from one sample in a study of blood T cell repertoires in COVID-19. Profiling relied on immunoSEQ multiplex PCR, and the TCRdb table lists in-frame clones only, not all of them. The sample lists 25,000 to 30,000 clones; 76% were seen once. Specimen: peripheral blood. Source of these receptors: a man between 65 and 85 years old with acute or convalescent COVID-19.

This sequence joins TRBV2 and TRBJ1-5; D not resolved. The CDR3 runs to 12 residues. Trimming pared 7 bases from V and 8 bases from J, leaving 12 bases between. The V gene's germline CDR1 is SNHLY and CDR2 FYNNEI. The CDR3: CASKSYREPQHF. For the CDR3, the DNA is TGTGCCAGCAAATCCTACCGTGAGCCCCAGCATTTT.

There are many counts of this clone. The rearrangement joins TRBV11-1 to TRBJ2-7, with 7 bases that match TRBD2. Germline CDR1 reads SGHAT; CDR2 reads FQDESV (reference sequence). The J segment lost 7 bases and the V segment lost 1 base, leaving 13 bases of the junction unmatched. There are 16 residues in the CDR3. The CDR3 DNA is TGTGCCAGCAGCTTAGTGTTTCGGGGAGGGGAAACGGAGCAGTACTTC. It is translated as CASSLVFRGGETEQYF. Full variable domain (remainder filled in from reference TRBV11-1 and TRBJ2-7): EAEVAQSPRYKITEKSQAVAFWCDPISGHATLYWYRQILGQGPELLVQFQDESVVDDSQLPKDRFSAERLKGVDSTLKIQPAELGDSAMYLCASSLVFRGGETEQYFGPGTRLTVT.

This rearrangement joins TRBV6-1 to TRBJ2-3; no clear D. Germline V gene data show CDR1 as MNHNS and CDR2 as SASEGT. V was trimmed by 2 bases and J by 0 bases, leaving 3 bases between them. This CDR3 has 13 amino acids. The CDR3 region is CASSEQSTDTQYF. CDR3 DNA: TGTGCCAGCAGTGAACAAAGCACAGATACGCAGTATTTT.

The J gene is TRBJ1-4, the V gene TRBV7-2; TRBD1 matches at 7 bases. The CDR3 has 14 residues. V trimming: 1 base; J trimming: 7 bases; junction bases outside the gene matches: 3. Germline CDR1 reads SGHTA; CDR2 reads FQGNSA. The CDR3 nucleotides are TGTGCCAGCAGCTTAGGACAGGGTAGTGAAAAACTGTTTTTT. It is translated as CASSLGQGSEKLFF.

As concerns this clone: At one end, the junction sequence differs from germline, possibly due to a read error. This rearrangement joins TRBV15 to TRBJ1-5; D unresolved. Germline V gene sequence: CDR1 LNHNV, CDR2 YYDKDF (reference sequence). This CDR3 spans 16 amino acids. This chain's CDR3 is CATSRDNGISNQPQHF. Here the CDR3 DNA reads TGTGCAACCAGCAGAGATAACGGGATAAGCAATCAGCCCCAGCATTTT. The full variable domain, rest sourced from reference TRBV15 and TRBJ1-5, is DAMVIQNPRYQVTQFGKPVTLSCSQTLNHNVMYWYQQKSSQAPKLLFHYYDKDFNNEADTPDNFQSRRPNTSFCFLDIRSPGLGDTAMYLCATSRDNGISNQPQHFGDGTRLSIL.

The gene calls are TRBV9 and TRBJ2-1; 7 nucleotides line up with TRBD2. The CDR3 loop spans 15 amino acids. The V segment lost 0 bases and the J segment 1 base; nucleotides outside the gene matches: 1. Germline assignment: CDR1 SGDLS and CDR2 YYNGEE. CDR3 protein: CASSVGGRSYNEQFF. The DNA for the CDR3 is TGTGCCAGCAGCGTAGGCGGGAGATCCTACAATGAGCAGTTCTTC.

The J gene is TRBJ1-2, the V gene TRBV15; no clear D gene. The CDR3 extends over 14 amino acids. In germline, CDR1 is LNHNV, CDR2 YYDKDF (reference sequence). The ends were cut back, 5 bases at V and 5 bases at J, with 15 bases in the middle. CDR3 coding DNA: TGTGCCACCAGCGAGACCCCGGGAGCTTATGGCTACACCTTC. This codes for CATSETPGAYGYTF. The full variable domain, with the rest looked up from reference TRBV15 and TRBJ1-2, is DAMVIQNPRYQVTQFGKPVTLSCSQTLNHNVMYWYQQKSSQAPKLLFHYYDKDFNNEADTPDNFQSRRPNTSFCFLDIRSPGLGDTAMYLCATSETPGAYGYTFGSGTRLTVV.

V gene TRBV28 combines with J gene TRBJ2-7; D is undetermined. Deletions cut 3 bases from V and 4 bases from J, with 4 bases between. This CDR3 comprises 11 residues. The germline V gene has CDR1 MDHEN and CDR2 SYDVKM. CDR3 sequence: CASSLAYEQYF. CDR3 coding DNA: TGTGCCAGCAGTTTGGCTTACGAGCAGTACTTC.

V is TRBV11-2 and J is TRBJ2-3; 8 bases fit TRBD2. Germline CDR1 reads SGHAT; CDR2 reads FQNNGV. The CDR3 runs to 14 residues. Germline trimming cut 5 bases from V and 1 base from J; bases unmatched to any gene: 2. CDR3 residues: CASSQTSGTDTQYF. CDR3 sequence (DNA): TGTGCCAGCAGCCAGACTAGCGGCACAGATACGCAGTATTTT.

The rearrangement joins TRBV24-1 to TRBJ2-3; a weak D match, TRBD1 (6 bases). The CDR3 is made up of 16 amino acids. V was pared by 4 bases and J by 0 bases, with 13 bases between. Germline CDR1 is KGHDR and CDR2 is SFDVKD. DNA for the CDR3: TGTGCCACCAGTGAAGGGGGTGCAGTTAGCACAGATACGCAGTATTTT. Protein: CATSEGGAVSTDTQYF.

This chain connects TRBV10-3 to TRBJ1-1; no firm D call. The CDR3 spans 13 residues. Germline assignment: CDR1 ENHRY and CDR2 SYGVKD. V lost 3 bases, J lost 8 bases, and 13 bases lay in between. CDR3 loop: CAISDKPLGEAFF. The CDR3 DNA is TGTGCCATCAGTGATAAGCCATTGGGCGAAGCTTTCTTT.

This CDR3 is CASSPRTGSEKLFF. In DNA form, the CDR3 reads TGTGCCAGCAGCCCACGGACAGGGTCCGAAAAACTGTTTTTT. The chain joins TRBV11-2 to TRBJ1-4, with TRBD1 identical over 8 bases. The V and J ends lost 5 bases and 8 bases, in that order; junction bases with no gene match: 7. Looked up from germline, CDR1 is SGHAT and CDR2 is FQNNGV. This CDR3 spans 14 amino acids.

V gene TRBV6-2 or TRBV6-3 combines with J gene TRBJ1-2; tentatively, D is TRBD1 (5 bases). This CDR3 has 14 residues. The germline CDR1 and CDR2 sequences are MNHEY and SVGEGT. Trimming cost V 4 bases and J 3 bases, with 12 bases left between them. CDR3 in amino acids: CASSWRGGDYGYTF. The CDR3 DNA is TGTGCCAGCAGTTGGCGGGGCGGCGACTATGGCTACACCTTC.

This clone was seen only once. This chain joins TRBV5-8 and TRBJ2-5; 9 bases match TRBD1. The CDR3 is 16 residues long. Germline V CDR1 and CDR2: SGHTS, YDEGEE. V gave up 4 bases and J gave up 5 bases; unmatched junction bases: 12. CDR3 residues: CASSHSRDRVTETQYF. CDR3 DNA sequence: TGTGCCAGCAGCCACTCGCGGGACAGGGTTACCGAGACCCAGTACTTC.

The chain combines TRBV28 with TRBJ2-1, with TRBD2 matching 14 bases. J was trimmed by 9 bases and V by 11 bases; bases with no gene match: 15. Per the germline V gene, CDR1 is MDHEN and CDR2 is SYDVKM. This CDR3 is built from 16 residues. DNA for the CDR3: TGTGCCGGCCGAAAACCGACTAGCGGGAGGGCGGGTGAGCAGTTCTTC. The encoded protein is CAGRKPTSGRAGEQFF.

The rearrangement uses TRBV28 and TRBJ1-2; weak D call: TRBD1 (5 bases). Trimming left V 5 bases short and J 5 bases short, with 9 bases between. Germline V gives CDR1 MDHEN, CDR2 SYDVKM. This CDR3 contains 12 residues. The CDR3 coding sequence is TGTGCCAGCAGTCGACAGAGTTATGGCTACACCTTC. It encodes CASSRQSYGYTF.

The chain recombines TRBV19 with TRBJ1-2; 7 bases agree with TRBD1. CDR3 length: 13 residues. The trim removed 6 bases at V and 5 bases at J, leaving 6 bases unmatched. Per the germline V gene, CDR1 is LNHDA and CDR2 is SQIVND (reference sequence). The CDR3 nucleotides read TGTGCCAGTAGCCTCCGGGACAGTTATGGCTACACCTTC. Translation gives CASSLRDSYGYTF.

The chain carries TRBV28 and TRBJ2-7; 10 bases line up with TRBD1. Trimming cost V 7 bases and J 2 bases; bases outside gene matches: 11. Germline values: CDR1 MDHEN, CDR2 SYDVKM. This CDR3 contains 16 residues. CDR3 residues: CASKDRGTFRTYEQYF. Written as DNA, the CDR3 is TGTGCCAGCAAGGACAGGGGGACCTTCAGAACCTACGAGCAGTACTTC.

The V and J genes are TRBV7-7 and TRBJ2-1; D call uncertain. Germline V lookup: CDR1 SSHAT, CDR2 FNYEAQ (reference sequence). V shed 5 bases and J shed 0 bases, with 5 bases lying between them. The CDR3 spans 13 residues. The CDR3: CASSPDSYNEQFF. CDR3 nucleotide sequence: TGTGCCAGCAGCCCAGACTCCTACAATGAGCAGTTCTTC.

Only a few counts were recorded for this clone. This chain uses TRBV19 with TRBJ2-6; 9 nucleotides agree with TRBD1. CDR1 and CDR2 (germline): LNHDA, SQIVND (reference sequence). There are 16 residues in the CDR3. V dropped 9 bases and J dropped 4; count of bases not matched to a gene: 10. This CDR3 is CASRDRDRYGANVLTF. The CDR3 nucleotides are TGTGCCAGCAGGGACAGGGATCGATACGGGGCCAACGTCCTGACTTTC.